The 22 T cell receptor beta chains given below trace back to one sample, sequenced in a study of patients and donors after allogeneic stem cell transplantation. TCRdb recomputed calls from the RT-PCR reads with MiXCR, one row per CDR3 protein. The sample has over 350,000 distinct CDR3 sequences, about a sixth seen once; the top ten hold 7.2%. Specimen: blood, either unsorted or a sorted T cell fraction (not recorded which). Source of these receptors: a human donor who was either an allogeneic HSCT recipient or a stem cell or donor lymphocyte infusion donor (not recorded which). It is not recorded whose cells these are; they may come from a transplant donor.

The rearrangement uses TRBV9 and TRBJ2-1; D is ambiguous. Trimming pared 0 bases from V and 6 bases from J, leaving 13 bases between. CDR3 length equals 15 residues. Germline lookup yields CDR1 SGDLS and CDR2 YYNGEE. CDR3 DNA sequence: TGTGCCAGCAGCGTAGCCCCCCATGCCCCCAATGAGCAGTTCTTC. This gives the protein CASSVAPHAPNEQFF.

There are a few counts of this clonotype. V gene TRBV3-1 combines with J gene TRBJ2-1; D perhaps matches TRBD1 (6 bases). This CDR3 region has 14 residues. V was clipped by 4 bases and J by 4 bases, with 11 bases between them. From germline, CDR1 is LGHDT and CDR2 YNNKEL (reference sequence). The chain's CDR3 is CASSRPGTYNEQFF. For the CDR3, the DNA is TGTGCCAGCAGCCGGCCAGGGACATACAATGAGCAGTTCTTC.

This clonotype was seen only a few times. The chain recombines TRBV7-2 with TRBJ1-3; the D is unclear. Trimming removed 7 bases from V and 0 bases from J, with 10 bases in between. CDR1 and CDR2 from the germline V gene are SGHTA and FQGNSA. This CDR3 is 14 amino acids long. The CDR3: CASTFERSGNTIYF. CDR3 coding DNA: TGTGCCAGCACCTTCGAGCGCTCTGGAAACACCATATATTTT.

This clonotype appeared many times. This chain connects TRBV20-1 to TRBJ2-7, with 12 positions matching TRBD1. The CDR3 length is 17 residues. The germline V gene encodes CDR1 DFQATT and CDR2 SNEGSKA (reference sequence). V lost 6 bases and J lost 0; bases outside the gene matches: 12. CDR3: CSAQPGTGGRSSYEQYF. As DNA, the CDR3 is TGCAGTGCCCAGCCCGGGACAGGGGGCCGGAGCTCCTACGAGCAGTACTTC.

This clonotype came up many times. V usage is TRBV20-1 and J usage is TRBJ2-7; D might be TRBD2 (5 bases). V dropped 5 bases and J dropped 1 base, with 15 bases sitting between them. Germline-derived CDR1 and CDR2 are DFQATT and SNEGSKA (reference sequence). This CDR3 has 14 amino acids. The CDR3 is CSADYLLGSYEQYF. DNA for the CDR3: TGCAGTGCTGATTATCTACTAGGGTCCTACGAGCAGTACTTC.

CDR3 residues: CASSLDRTVGTQYF. The CDR3 DNA is TGTGCCAGCAGCTTAGACCGGACCGTGGGTACGCAGTATTTT. The V call is TRBV11-3, the J call TRBJ2-3; D unclear. The CDR3 runs to 14 residues. Germline V lookup: CDR1 SGHNT, CDR2 YENEEA. Trimming removed 0 bases at V and 8 bases at J, with 12 bases between.

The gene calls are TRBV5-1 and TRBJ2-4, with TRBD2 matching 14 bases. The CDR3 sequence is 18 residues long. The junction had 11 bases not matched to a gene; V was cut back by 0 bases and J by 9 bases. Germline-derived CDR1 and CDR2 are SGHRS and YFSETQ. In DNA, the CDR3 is TGCGCCAGCAGCTTGGGACTAGCGGGAGGGAGCGTTGGGGTCATTCAGTACTTC. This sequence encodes CASSLGLAGGSVGVIQYF.

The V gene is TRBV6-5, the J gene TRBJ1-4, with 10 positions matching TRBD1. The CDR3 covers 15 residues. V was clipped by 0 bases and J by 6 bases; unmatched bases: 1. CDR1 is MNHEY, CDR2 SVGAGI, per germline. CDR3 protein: CASSYSGTGDEKLFF. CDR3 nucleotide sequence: TGTGCCAGCAGTTACTCCGGGACAGGGGATGAAAAACTGTTTTTT.

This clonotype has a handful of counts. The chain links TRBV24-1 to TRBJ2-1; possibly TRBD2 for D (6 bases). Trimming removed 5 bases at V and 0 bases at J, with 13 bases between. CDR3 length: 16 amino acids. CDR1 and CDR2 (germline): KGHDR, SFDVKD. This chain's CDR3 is CATSAWGLSSYNEQFF. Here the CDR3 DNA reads TGTGCCACCAGTGCCTGGGGACTGAGCTCCTACAATGAGCAGTTCTTC.

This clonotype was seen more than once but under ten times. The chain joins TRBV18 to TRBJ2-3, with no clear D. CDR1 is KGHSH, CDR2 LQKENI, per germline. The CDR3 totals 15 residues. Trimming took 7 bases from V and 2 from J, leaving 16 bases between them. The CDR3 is CASFSAPKPTDTQYF. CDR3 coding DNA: TGTGCCAGCTTTTCCGCACCTAAGCCCACAGATACGCAGTATTTT.

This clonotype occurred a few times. Here the CDR3 reads CASSALRERSTDTQYF. The CDR3 coding sequence is TGTGCCAGCAGCGCGTTGCGGGAGCGAAGTACAGATACGCAGTATTTT. The chain combines TRBV7-8 with TRBJ2-3; 7 bases agree with TRBD2. Per germline, CDR1 SGHVS and CDR2 FQNEAQ. The junction had 11 bases not matched to a gene; V was cut back by 5 bases and J by 3 bases. This CDR3 spans 16 amino acids. Complete variable domain (other parts from reference TRBV7-8 and TRBJ2-3): GAGVSQSPRYKVAKRGQDVALRCDPISGHVSLFWYQQALGQGPEFLTYFQNEAQLDKSGLPSDRFFAERPEGSVSTLKIQRTQQEDSAVYLCASSALRERSTDTQYFGPGTRLTVL.

The CDR3 DNA is TGTGCCTGGGAGGGGGTTGCTGGGGCCAACGTCCTGACTTTC. As protein: CAWEGVAGANVLTF. V gene TRBV30 combines with J gene TRBJ2-6; the D gene is possibly TRBD1 (6 bases). The CDR3 has 14 residues. Germline V lookup: CDR1 GTSNPN, CDR2 SVGIG (reference sequence). Trimming cost V 5 bases and J 2 bases, with 10 bases left between them. The full variable domain, with the rest looked up from reference TRBV30 and TRBJ2-6, is SQTIHQWPATLVQPVGSPLSLECTVEGTSNPNLYWYRQAAGRGLQLLFYSVGIGQISSEVPQNLSASRPQDRQFILSSKKLLLSDSGFYLCAWEGVAGANVLTFGAGSRLTVL.

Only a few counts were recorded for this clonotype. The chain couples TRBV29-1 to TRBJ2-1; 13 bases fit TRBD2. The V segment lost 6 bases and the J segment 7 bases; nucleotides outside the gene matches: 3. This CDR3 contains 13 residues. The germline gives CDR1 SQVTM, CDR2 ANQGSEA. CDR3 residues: CSVGLAGVNEQFF. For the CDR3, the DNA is TGCAGCGTCGGACTAGCGGGGGTAAATGAGCAGTTCTTC.

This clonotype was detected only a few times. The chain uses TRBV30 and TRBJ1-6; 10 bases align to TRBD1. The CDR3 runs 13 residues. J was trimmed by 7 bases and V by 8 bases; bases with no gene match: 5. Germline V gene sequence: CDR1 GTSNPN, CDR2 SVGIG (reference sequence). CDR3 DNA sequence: TGTGCCCGCGCGACAGGGGGCAATTCACCCCTCCACTTT. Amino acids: CARATGGNSPLHF.

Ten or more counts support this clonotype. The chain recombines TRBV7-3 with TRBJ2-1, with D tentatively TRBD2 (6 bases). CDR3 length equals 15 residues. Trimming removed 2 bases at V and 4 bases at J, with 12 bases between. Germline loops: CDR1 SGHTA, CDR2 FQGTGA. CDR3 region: CASSLLGGDYNEQFF. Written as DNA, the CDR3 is TGTGCCAGCAGCTTACTGGGCGGGGATTACAATGAGCAGTTCTTC. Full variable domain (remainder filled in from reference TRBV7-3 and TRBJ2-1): GAGVSQTPSNKVTEKGKYVELRCDPISGHTALYWYRQSLGQGPEFLIYFQGTGAADDSGLPNDRFFAVRPEGSVSTLKIQRTERGDSAVYLCASSLLGGDYNEQFFGPGTRLTVL.

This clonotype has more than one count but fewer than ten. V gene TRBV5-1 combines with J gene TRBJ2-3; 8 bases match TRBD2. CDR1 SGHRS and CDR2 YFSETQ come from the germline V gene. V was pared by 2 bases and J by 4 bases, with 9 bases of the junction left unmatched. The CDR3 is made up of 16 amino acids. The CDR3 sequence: CASSFISGGLADTQYF. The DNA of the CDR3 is TGCGCCAGCAGCTTTATCAGCGGGGGATTGGCAGATACGCAGTATTTT.

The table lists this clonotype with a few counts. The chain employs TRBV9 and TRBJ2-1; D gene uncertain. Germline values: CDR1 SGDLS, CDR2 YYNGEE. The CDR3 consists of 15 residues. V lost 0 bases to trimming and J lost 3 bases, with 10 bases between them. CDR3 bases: TGTGCCAGCAGCGTAGAGGTAGGGTACTACAATGAGCAGTTCTTC. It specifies CASSVEVGYYNEQFF.

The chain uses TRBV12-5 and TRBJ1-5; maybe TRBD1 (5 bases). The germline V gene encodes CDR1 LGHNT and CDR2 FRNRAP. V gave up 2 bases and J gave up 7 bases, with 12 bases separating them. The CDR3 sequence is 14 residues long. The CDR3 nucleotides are TGTGCTAGTGGTTTGCGGAGGGGTGGGCAGCCCCAGCATTTT. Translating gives CASGLRRGGQPQHF.

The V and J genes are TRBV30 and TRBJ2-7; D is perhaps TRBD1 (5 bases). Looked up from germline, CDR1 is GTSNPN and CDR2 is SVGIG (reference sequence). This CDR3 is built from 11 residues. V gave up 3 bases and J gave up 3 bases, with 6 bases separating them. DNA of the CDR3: TGTGCCTGGAGAGGGGACTACGAGCAGTACTTC. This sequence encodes CAWRGDYEQYF.

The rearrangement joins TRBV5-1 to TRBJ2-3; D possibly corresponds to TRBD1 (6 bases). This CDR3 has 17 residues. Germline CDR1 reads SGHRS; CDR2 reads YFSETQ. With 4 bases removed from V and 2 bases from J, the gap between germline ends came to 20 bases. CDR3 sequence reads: CASSPAQGPRLTDTQYF. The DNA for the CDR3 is TGCGCCAGCAGCCCCGCTCAGGGGCCGCGGCTCACAGATACGCAGTATTTT.

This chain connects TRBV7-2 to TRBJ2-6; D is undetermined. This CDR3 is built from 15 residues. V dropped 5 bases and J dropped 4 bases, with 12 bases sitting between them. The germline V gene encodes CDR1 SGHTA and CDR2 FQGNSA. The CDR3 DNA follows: TGTGCCAGCAGCCCGGACCTGAAGGGGGCCAACGTCCTGACTTTC. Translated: CASSPDLKGANVLTF.

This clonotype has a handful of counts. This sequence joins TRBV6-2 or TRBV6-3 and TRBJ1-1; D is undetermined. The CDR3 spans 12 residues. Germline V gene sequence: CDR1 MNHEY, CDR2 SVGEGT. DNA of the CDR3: TGTGCAACCAGTCGGGAAAACACTGAAGCTTTCTTT. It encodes CATSRENTEAFF.